The rows below give T cell receptor beta chains drawn from one sample of a study of T cell responses to AZD1222 COVID-19 vaccine. Assay: immunoSEQ multiplex PCR; the TCRdb copy retains only in-frame clones and omits some. This sample has over 85,000 clones, with approximately 92% found just once. The sequencing used peripheral blood, collected 28 days after the second AZD1222 dose. These receptors all come from an adult who received the AZD1222 COVID-19 vaccine. Each CDR3 is given without its conserved first and last residue.

j_call v_call cdr3_aa
TRBJ2-3 TRBV7-9 ASSLAGGKTDTQY
TRBJ2-3 TRBV30 AWSVHRGSTDTQY
TRBJ2-7 TRBV9 ASSQGGGYEQY
TRBJ2-5 TRBV4-1 ASSQEGSGGGETQY
TRBJ2-3 TRBV20-1 SASDGALSTDTQY
TRBJ2-1 TRBV9 ASSVAGLASSYNEQF
TRBJ1-1 TRBV19 ASIGQGATEAF
TRBJ2-7 TRBV4-2 ASSRFGQGSTFEQY
TRBJ1-3 TRBV10-3 AISESGGNTIY
TRBJ2-7 TRBV7-3 ASSLGVGYEQY
TRBJ1-3 TRBV6-5 ASSPGSSGNTIY
TRBJ2-7 TRBV6-5 ASSYGTGAYEQY
TRBJ2-3 TRBV5-1 ASSPDSSTDTQY
TRBJ1-1 TRBV6-5 ASSYGSTEAF
TRBJ2-7 TRBV7-2 ASSLTSGGAYEQY
TRBJ1-1 TRBV6-6 ASLQGINTEAF
TRBJ1-1 TRBV6-6 ASSYPSTGSDTEAF
TRBJ1-2 TRBV12-3/TRBV12-4 ASSFMGGYGYT
TRBJ2-2 TRBV4-3 ASSQALASSGELF
TRBJ2-3 TRBV7-2 ASSFTGGLTDTQY
TRBJ1-4 TRBV2 ASSLGKQNNEKLF
TRBJ1-3 TRBV7-9 ASSSLQGSGNTIY
TRBJ1-6 TRBV6-6 ASSYGRGSPLH
TRBJ2-7 TRBV20-1 SAPDGYEQY
TRBJ2-5 TRBV11-2 ASSPASGGLVTQY
TRBJ1-1 TRBV3-1/TRBV3-2 ASSGQTEAF
TRBJ2-2 TRBV10-2 ASSESGGIGELF
TRBJ2-1 TRBV13 ASSLSASGSNEQF
TRBJ2-2 TRBV9 ASSVVSGGTTGELF
TRBJ1-2 TRBV5-1 ASSPDYYGYT
TRBJ1-1 TRBV2 ASGEQGARTEAF
TRBJ2-7 TRBV28 ASSSAGQKSSYEQY
TRBJ1-2 TRBV5-8 ASSPGGTGDYGYT
TRBJ2-1 TRBV19 ASRSGYNEQF
TRBJ1-4 TRBV5-1 ASSVRDRVNEKLF
TRBJ1-2 TRBV7-9 ASSEDSLYGYT
TRBJ2-7 TRBV6-5 ASSTGSLNPLEQY
TRBJ1-5 TRBV5-5 ASSFITGAGNQPQH
TRBJ2-1 TRBV7-6 ASSLDGTISSSYNEQF
TRBJ1-3 TRBV3-1/TRBV3-2 ASSHRTGGKENTIY
TRBJ1-3 TRBV19 ASKLQGTGNTIY
TRBJ1-2 TRBV5-1 ASSLTSGDGYT
TRBJ1-4 TRBV3-1/TRBV3-2 ASSQVPGRSEKLF
TRBJ1-2 TRBV6-5 ASRYRGNYGYT
TRBJ1-4 TRBV19 ASRVKDPWNEKLF
TRBJ1-2 TRBV27 ASSPTLGADGYT
TRBJ1-5 TRBV11-2 ASSLGPNSQPQH
TRBJ2-3 TRBV6-1 ASRQSTDTQY
TRBJ2-2 TRBV7-2 ASSLTGLPNTGELF